Listed below are T cell receptor beta chains from one sample, sequenced in a study of blood T cell repertoires in COVID-19. This table comes from immunoSEQ multiplex PCR, and its TCRdb copy is limited to in-frame clones, with some not included. The repertoire holds a few hundred thousand clones, with 80% to 90% as singletons. Specimen: peripheral blood. These receptors were obtained from a woman in her 50s who had recovered from COVID-19. Each CDR3 is given with its conserved first and last residue. D genes are given only for firm matches. Expanded clones get a size class; other rows say once, few or many, or leave the size out.

abundance	v_gene	j_gene	d_gene	CDR3nt	CDR3aa
.	TRBV28	TRBJ2-5	.	TGTGCCAGCAGTTTTAGGGGGACACAAGAGACCCAGTACTTC	CASSFRGTQETQYF
.	TRBV14	TRBJ1-3	.	TGTGCCAGCAGCCAAGGCCTACCAAACTCTGGAAACACCATATATTTT	CASSQGLPNSGNTIYF
.	TRBV28	TRBJ2-3	TRBD2	TGTGCCAGTAGCGGGGGGGCCCGGGATACGCAGTATTTT	CASSGGARDTQYF
.	TRBV27	TRBJ1-2	TRBD1	TGTGCCACCCGGACAGGGAACCAGGTTGACAACTATGGCTACACCTTC	CATRTGNQVDNYGYTF
once	TRBV7-6	TRBJ2-1	TRBD1	TGTGCCAGCAGCTTAGAACAGGGGACCTGGAATGAGCAGTTCTTC	CASSLEQGTWNEQFF
.	TRBV2	TRBJ2-3	TRBD2	TGTGCCAGCAGTGAGAGCGGGGTGGCAGATACGCAGTATTTT	CASSESGVADTQYF
.	TRBV4-3	TRBJ1-2	TRBD1	TGCGCCAGCAGCCAAGGGTGGGACAGGACCGTCTATGGCTACACCTTC	CASSQGWDRTVYGYTF
.	TRBV7-2	TRBJ2-3	.	TGTGCCAGCAGCTTATTGGGCGCAGATACGCAGTATTTT	CASSLLGADTQYF
.	TRBV6-5	TRBJ2-1	.	TGTGCCAGCAGCCGTTCTAGCTCCTACAATGAGCAGTTCTTC	CASSRSSSYNEQFF
.	TRBV7-2	TRBJ2-7	TRBD2	TGTGCCAGCAGCTTTCTAGCGGGAATCCAAGCCTACGAGCAGTACTTC	CASSFLAGIQAYEQYF